Each of the 29 T cell receptor beta chains below was sequenced from the same sample in a study of blood T cells in healthy people across ages. A J-beta primer mix and a sample-barcoded 5' primer were used in a second PCR of roughly 7 to 12 cycles. TCRdb ran MiXCR on the 5' RACE reads and lists one entry per CDR3 protein. The sample yields 700,000 to 950,000 distinct CDR3 sequences, approximately 39% seen once. Sequenced input: blood. These receptors originate from a woman aged 60-75 years in good health.

This clonotype was detected only a few times. This chain links TRBV5-1 with TRBJ2-1, with TRBD1 matching 7 bases. Germline V CDR1 and CDR2: SGHRS, YFSETQ. The V and J ends lost 3 bases and 5 bases, in that order; junction bases with no gene match: 5. This CDR3 is built from 14 residues. CDR3 sequence (DNA): TGCGCCAGCAGCTCGACAGGGTTTGACAATGAGCAGTTCTTC. It codes for CASSSTGFDNEQFF. The whole variable domain, filled in from reference TRBV5-1 and TRBJ2-1, reads KAGVTQTPRYLIKTRGQQVTLSCSPISGHRSVSWYQQTPGQGLQFLFEYFSETQRNKGNFPGRFSGRQFSNSRSEMNVSTLELGDSALYLCASSSTGFDNEQFFGPGTRLTVL.

This clonotype was detected many times. V gene TRBV6-2 or TRBV6-3 combines with J gene TRBJ2-6; D may be TRBD1 (6 bases). Germline V lookup: CDR1 MNHEY, CDR2 SVGEGT. The V and J ends lost 7 bases and 2 bases respectively, with 18 bases between them. This CDR3 has 17 residues. CDR3 residues: CASTLHDSGAGANVLTF. CDR3 bases: TGTGCCAGCACCCTCCATGATTCAGGGGCTGGGGCCAACGTCCTGACTTTC.

V gene TRBV10-2 combines with J gene TRBJ1-4; D remains ambiguous. Germline loops: CDR1 WSHSY, CDR2 SAAADI. CDR3 length: 13 amino acids. Trimming cost V 3 bases and J 5 bases, with 7 bases left between them. CDR3 region: CASSDQVNEKLFF. CDR3 nucleotide sequence: TGCGCCAGCAGTGATCAAGTGAATGAAAAACTGTTTTTT.

In the case of this clonotype: A much bigger clone sits one base away, suggesting this may be a read error. This chain joins TRBV6-2 or TRBV6-3 and TRBJ2-1; 7 bases match TRBD2. This CDR3 contains 16 residues. Germline V gives CDR1 MNHEY, CDR2 SVGEGT. The CDR3 nucleotides read TGTGCCAACAGTTACGGCGGGAGTGTCCAGATCAATGAGCAGTTCTTC. This sequence encodes CANSYGGSVQINEQFF.

This chain joins TRBV20-1 and TRBJ2-7; D is perhaps TRBD2 (7 bases). V was cut by 5 bases and J by 7 bases, with 18 bases left in between. The CDR3 runs to 13 residues. Germline V lookup: CDR1 DFQATT, CDR2 SNEGSKA (reference sequence). The CDR3, as DNA: TGCAGTGCTGGAAGGGGGGGCGAAAGGGAGCAGTACTTC. It is translated as CSAGRGGEREQYF.

This clonotype was seen ten or more times. The chain couples TRBV29-1 to TRBJ2-7; the match to TRBD1 covers 8 bases. After removal of 6 bases from V and 4 bases from J, the junction contained 2 bases not matched to a gene. CDR1 is SQVTM and CDR2 is ANQGSEA in the germline V gene. CDR3 length equals 11 residues. The CDR3 region is CSVDRGYEQYF. CDR3 coding DNA: TGCAGCGTAGACAGGGGATACGAGCAGTACTTC.

This sequence joins TRBV28 and TRBJ1-4; D not certain. This CDR3 has 12 amino acids. Looked up from germline, CDR1 is MDHEN and CDR2 is SYDVKM. Trimming took off 10 bases at V and 5 bases at J, with 11 bases between the two ends. The CDR3 here is CAIKTENEKLFF. The CDR3 bases are TGTGCCATCAAAACGGAGAATGAAAAACTGTTTTTT. The complete variable domain, with remaining parts taken from reference TRBV28 and TRBJ1-4, reads DVKVTQSSRYLVKRTGEKVFLECVQDMDHENMFWYRQDPGLGLRLIYFSYDVKMKEKGDIPEGYSVSREKKERFSLILESASTNQTSMYLCAIKTENEKLFFGSGTQLSVL.

V gene TRBV7-2 combines with J gene TRBJ2-7, with 9 nucleotides matching TRBD1. CDR1 and CDR2 (germline): SGHTA, FQGNSA. The CDR3 consists of 16 residues. Trimming cost V 3 bases and J 2 bases; bases outside gene matches: 8. The CDR3 region is CASSLSRQGGTYEQYF. In DNA form, the CDR3 reads TGTGCCAGCAGCTTGTCCAGACAGGGGGGAACCTACGAGCAGTACTTC.

This chain links TRBV6-2 or TRBV6-3 with TRBJ1-2, with D unclear. This CDR3 contains 13 residues. The V and J ends lost 2 bases and 0 bases respectively, with 4 bases between them. Germline loops: CDR1 MNHEY, CDR2 SVGEGT. DNA of the CDR3: TGTGCCAGCAGTTACCAGTCTAACTATGGCTACACCTTC. It codes for CASSYQSNYGYTF.

This CDR3 is CASSPAQRGARDTQYF. DNA for the CDR3: TGTGCCAGCAGTCCCGCCCAGCGGGGGGCCCGGGATACGCAGTATTTT. The chain carries TRBV27 and TRBJ2-3; 9 nucleotides align to TRBD2. CDR1 MNHEY and CDR2 SMNVEV come from the germline V gene (reference sequence). V lost 5 bases and J lost 6; bases outside the gene matches: 12. CDR3 length equals 16 residues.

The gene calls are TRBV7-9 and TRBJ2-5; D gene uncertain. Germline values: CDR1 SEHNR, CDR2 FQNEAQ (reference sequence). Trimming pared 3 bases from V and 4 bases from J, leaving 9 bases between. The CDR3 has 13 residues. The CDR3 region has the DNA TGTGCCAGCAGCTTTGGGGAAGGAGAGACCCAGTACTTC. It encodes CASSFGEGETQYF. Drawing the rest from reference TRBV7-9 and TRBJ2-5, the complete variable domain is DTGVSQNPRHKITKRGQNVTFRCDPISEHNRLYWYRQTLGQGPEFLTYFQNEAQLEKSRLLSDRFSAERPKGSFSTLEIQRTEQGDSAMYLCASSFGEGETQYFGPGTRLLVL.

Only a few counts were recorded for this clonotype. The V and J genes are TRBV7-2 and TRBJ2-4; 7 nucleotides agree with TRBD1. The CDR3 sequence is 14 residues long. CDR1 SGHTA and CDR2 FQGNSA come from the germline V gene. The junction had 6 bases not matched to a gene; V was cut back by 5 bases and J by 5 bases. CDR3 sequence reads: CASSRDREENIQYF. CDR3 DNA: TGTGCCAGCAGCCGAGACAGGGAAGAAAACATTCAGTACTTC.

This clonotype was counted only a few times. The genes are TRBV7-2 and TRBJ2-4; tentatively, D is TRBD1 or TRBD2 (5 bases each). The J call may be mistaken, given a closer DNA end match to TRBJ2-7. This CDR3 spans 14 amino acids. Germline CDR1 and CDR2: SGHTA and FQGNSA. In DNA, the CDR3 is TGTGCCAGCAGCTTAGACGGGGCGGGCCGCGAGCAGTACTTC. Translating it yields CASSLDGAGREQYF.

The chain couples TRBV2 to TRBJ2-5, with 7 nucleotides matching TRBD1. Per germline, CDR1 SNHLY and CDR2 FYNNEI. Trimming at V came to 11 bases and at J to 0 bases, leaving 9 bases not matched to a gene. The length of the CDR3 is 14 residues. CDR3 protein: CAGAWTGYQETQYF. CDR3 nucleotide sequence: TGTGCCGGCGCCTGGACAGGATACCAAGAGACCCAGTACTTC.

The chain joins TRBV7-2 to TRBJ2-3; 9 nucleotides align to TRBD2. The CDR3 extends over 15 amino acids. Unmatched junction bases numbered 6, after V lost 2 bases and J lost 6 bases. Germline CDR1 and CDR2: SGHTA and FQGNSA. The CDR3 coding sequence is TGTGCCAGCAGCTTACTAGCGGGACGTAGGGATACGCAGTATTTT. It yields the protein CASSLLAGRRDTQYF.

The genes are TRBV27 and TRBJ2-3; 14 bases agree with TRBD2. V shed 6 bases and J 6 bases; nucleotides not matched to a gene: 2. Germline CDR1 and CDR2: MNHEY and SMNVEV (reference sequence). The CDR3 is 14 residues long. CDR3 sequence (DNA): TGTGCCAGCAGGACTAGCGGGGGGGTGGATACGCAGTATTTT. Protein: CASRTSGGVDTQYF.

The chain recombines TRBV2 with TRBJ2-3, with 10 positions matching TRBD1. V shed 2 bases and J 3 bases; nucleotides not matched to a gene: 8. Looked up from germline, CDR1 is SNHLY and CDR2 is FYNNEI. This CDR3 is 17 amino acids long. CDR3 nucleotides: TGTGCCAGCAGTGAATGGATGGGACAGGGGAGGACAGATACGCAGTATTTT. Its translation is CASSEWMGQGRTDTQYF.

The chain joins TRBV28 to TRBJ2-1, with a weak D call TRBD1 (5 bases). Germline CDR1 is MDHEN and CDR2 is SYDVKM. Trimming stripped 5 bases from V and 0 bases from J, with 14 bases between. The CDR3 spans 16 residues. The CDR3 nucleotides are TGTGCCAGCAGTGCCTTTCTGGACATCTCCTACAATGAGCAGTTCTTC. As protein: CASSAFLDISYNEQFF.

This clonotype occurred many times. The chain carries TRBV4-3 and TRBJ2-1, with unresolved D. The CDR3 consists of 14 residues. Germline-derived CDR1 and CDR2 are LGHNA and YSLEER. The germline V and J ends were trimmed by 1 base and 6 bases, with 10 bases remaining between them. This chain's CDR3 is CASSQGMSPNEQFF. The CDR3 DNA reads as TGCGCCAGCAGCCAAGGGATGTCTCCCAATGAGCAGTTCTTC.

The rearrangement uses TRBV29-1 and TRBJ2-3; 9 nucleotides agree with TRBD2. Germline V gene sequence: CDR1 SQVTM, CDR2 ANQGSEA. J was trimmed by 2 bases and V by 7 bases; bases with no gene match: 4. The CDR3 spans 13 residues. CDR3 in DNA: TGCAGCGCCGGGACTAGCCCCACAGATACGCAGTATTTT. It encodes CSAGTSPTDTQYF.

The chain links TRBV7-2 to TRBJ2-2; TRBD2 matches at 11 bases. The germline V gene has CDR1 SGHTA and CDR2 FQGNSA. Trimming took 1 base from V and 1 from J; bases not matched to a gene: 5. The CDR3 is made up of 18 amino acids. CDR3 protein: CASSLGPGLAENTGELFF. The CDR3, as DNA: TGTGCCAGCAGCTTAGGGCCGGGACTAGCGGAGAACACCGGGGAGCTGTTTTTT.

V and J are TRBV9 and TRBJ1-3; 11 bases are a match to TRBD1. V shed 5 bases, J shed 0 bases, and the junction held 10 bases outside the gene matches. The germline CDR1 and CDR2 sequences are SGDLS and YYNGEE. The CDR3 is 18 residues long. CDR3 coding DNA: TGTGCCAGCAGATTCAAGGACAGGGGGCAAAGCTCTGGAAACACCATATATTTT. It encodes CASRFKDRGQSSGNTIYF.

Concerning this clonotype itself: The junction differs from germline at one of its ends, possibly a read error. The chain couples TRBV7-2 to TRBJ2-5; 14 positions match TRBD2. The CDR3 sequence is 15 residues long. Germline V lookup: CDR1 SGHTA, CDR2 FQGNSA. The CDR3 sequence: CASSPGLAGAWTQCF. The CDR3 region has the DNA TGTGCCAGCAGCCCGGGACTAGCGGGGGCTTGGACCCAGTGTTTC.

This sequence joins TRBV10-3 and TRBJ2-1; 10 bases agree with TRBD2. CDR3 length: 15 residues. V shed 4 bases, J shed 8 bases, and the junction held 8 bases outside the gene matches. Germline CDR1 and CDR2: ENHRY and SYGVKD. CDR3: CAISGERGGPYEQFF. In DNA, the CDR3 is TGTGCCATCAGTGGCGAGCGGGGGGGCCCTTATGAGCAGTTCTTC.

This clonotype has just a few counts. The chain is built from TRBV9 and TRBJ2-7, with TRBD2 matching 9 bases. Losses at the gene ends were 0 bases for V and 2 bases for J; bases not matched to a gene: 3. The CDR3 is made up of 15 amino acids. Germline assignment: CDR1 SGDLS and CDR2 YYNGEE. The DNA for the CDR3 is TGTGCCAGCAGCGTAGGCCTAGCGGGAACCTACGAGCAGTACTTC. Protein product: CASSVGLAGTYEQYF.

The chain carries TRBV20-1 and TRBJ1-2; tentatively, D is TRBD1 (5 bases). V was trimmed by 2 bases and J by 4 bases, leaving 11 bases between them. CDR1 DFQATT and CDR2 SNEGSKA come from the germline V gene (reference sequence). The CDR3 is 13 residues long. In DNA form, the CDR3 reads TGCAGTGCTAGACGGGGGGATGCCTATGGCTACACCTTC. The encoded protein is CSARRGDAYGYTF.

Notes on this clonotype: This may come from a read error, since a much larger clone is one base off. The rearrangement joins TRBV29-1 to TRBJ1-2, with unresolved D. V was cut by 1 base and J by 1 base, with 4 bases left in between. CDR1 SQVTM and CDR2 ANQGSEA come from the germline V gene. CDR3 size: 12 residues. CDR3 nucleotide sequence: TGCAGCGTTGAAGCCAGTAACTATGGCTACACCTTC. Its translation: CSVEASNYGYTF.

This chain connects TRBV27 to TRBJ2-7; D may be TRBD2 (6 bases). Germline CDR1 reads MNHEY; CDR2 reads SMNVEV (reference sequence). This CDR3 comprises 15 residues. The V and J ends lost 8 bases and 4 bases respectively, with 21 bases between them. The CDR3 sequence is CASATPRERVYEQYF. CDR3 DNA sequence: TGTGCCAGCGCGACCCCCCGGGAGAGGGTGTACGAGCAGTACTTC.

Of note for this clonotype: This may be a read error, as it is one base from a much larger clone. The J gene is TRBJ2-6, the V gene TRBV12-3 or TRBV12-4; TRBD1 is a possible D gene (6 bases). The CDR3 contains 15 residues. Between the trimmed V and J ends, which lost 7 bases and 4 bases, there was a span of 14 bases. The CDR3 DNA reads as TGTGCCAGCAACCCAACAGGGTACGGGGCCAACGTCCTGACTTTC. Residues: CASNPTGYGANVLTF.